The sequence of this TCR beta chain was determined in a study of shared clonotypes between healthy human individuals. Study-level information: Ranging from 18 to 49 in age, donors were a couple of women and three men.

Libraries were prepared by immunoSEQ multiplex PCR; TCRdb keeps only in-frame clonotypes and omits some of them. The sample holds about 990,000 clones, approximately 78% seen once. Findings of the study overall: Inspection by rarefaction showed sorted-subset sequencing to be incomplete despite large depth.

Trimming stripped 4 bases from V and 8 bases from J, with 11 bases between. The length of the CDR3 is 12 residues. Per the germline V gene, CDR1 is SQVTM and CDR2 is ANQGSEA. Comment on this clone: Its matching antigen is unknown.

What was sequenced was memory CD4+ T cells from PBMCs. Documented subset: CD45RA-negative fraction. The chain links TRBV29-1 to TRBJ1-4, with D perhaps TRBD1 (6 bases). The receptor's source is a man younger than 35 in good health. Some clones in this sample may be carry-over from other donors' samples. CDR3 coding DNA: TGCAGCGTTGGGGGGGCGCGCGAAAAACTGTTTTTT. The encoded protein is CSVGGAREKLFF.